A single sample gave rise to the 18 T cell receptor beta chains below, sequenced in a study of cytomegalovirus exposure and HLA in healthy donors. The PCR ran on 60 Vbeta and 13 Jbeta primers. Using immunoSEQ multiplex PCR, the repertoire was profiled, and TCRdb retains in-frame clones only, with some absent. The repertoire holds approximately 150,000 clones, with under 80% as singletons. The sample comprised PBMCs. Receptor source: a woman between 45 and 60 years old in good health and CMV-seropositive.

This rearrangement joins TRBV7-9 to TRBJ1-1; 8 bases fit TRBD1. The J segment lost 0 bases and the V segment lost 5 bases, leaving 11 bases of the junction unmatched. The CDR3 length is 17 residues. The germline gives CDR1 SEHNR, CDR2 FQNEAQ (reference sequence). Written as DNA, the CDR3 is TGTGCCAGCAGCCACCGGGACAGGTTGATATTGAACACTGAAGCTTTCTTT. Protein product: CASSHRDRLILNTEAFF.

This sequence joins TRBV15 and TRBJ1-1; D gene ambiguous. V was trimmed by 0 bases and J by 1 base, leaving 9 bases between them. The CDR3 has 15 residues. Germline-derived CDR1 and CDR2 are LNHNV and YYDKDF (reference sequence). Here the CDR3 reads CATSREELSNTEAFF. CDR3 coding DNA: TGTGCCACCAGCAGAGAAGAACTTTCGAACACTGAAGCTTTCTTT.

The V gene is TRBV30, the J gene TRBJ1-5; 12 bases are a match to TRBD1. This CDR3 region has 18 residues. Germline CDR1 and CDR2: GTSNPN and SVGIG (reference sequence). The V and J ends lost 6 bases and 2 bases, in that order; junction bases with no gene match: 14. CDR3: CACRTGTGGISGNQPQHF. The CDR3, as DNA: TGTGCCTGTAGGACCGGGACAGGGGGCATCAGCGGCAATCAGCCCCAGCATTTT.

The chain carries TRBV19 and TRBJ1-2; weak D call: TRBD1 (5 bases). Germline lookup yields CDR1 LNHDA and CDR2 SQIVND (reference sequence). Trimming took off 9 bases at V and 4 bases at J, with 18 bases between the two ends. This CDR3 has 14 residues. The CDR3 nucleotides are TGTGCCAGCTCAAGACAAAGGGGAGGCTATGGCTACACCTTC. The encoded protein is CASSRQRGGYGYTF.

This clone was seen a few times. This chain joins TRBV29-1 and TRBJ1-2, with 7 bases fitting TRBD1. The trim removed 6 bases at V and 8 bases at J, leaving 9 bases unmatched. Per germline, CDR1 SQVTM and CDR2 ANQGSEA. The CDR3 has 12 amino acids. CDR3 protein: CSVVGTALGYTF. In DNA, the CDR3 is TGCAGCGTCGTAGGGACAGCCCTCGGCTACACCTTC.

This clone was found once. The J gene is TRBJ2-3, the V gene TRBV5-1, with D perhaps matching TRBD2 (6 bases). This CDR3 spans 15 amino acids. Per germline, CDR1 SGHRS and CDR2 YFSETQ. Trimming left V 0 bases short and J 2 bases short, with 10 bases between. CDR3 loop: CASSLDGGITDTQYF. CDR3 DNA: TGCGCCAGCAGCTTGGATGGGGGGATCACAGATACGCAGTATTTT.

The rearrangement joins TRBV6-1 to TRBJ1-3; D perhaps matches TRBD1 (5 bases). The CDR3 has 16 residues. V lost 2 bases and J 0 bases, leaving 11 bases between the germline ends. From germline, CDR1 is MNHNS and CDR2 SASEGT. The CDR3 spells CASSELAGHSGNTIYF. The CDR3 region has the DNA TGTGCCAGCAGTGAATTAGCAGGGCACTCTGGAAACACCATATATTTT.

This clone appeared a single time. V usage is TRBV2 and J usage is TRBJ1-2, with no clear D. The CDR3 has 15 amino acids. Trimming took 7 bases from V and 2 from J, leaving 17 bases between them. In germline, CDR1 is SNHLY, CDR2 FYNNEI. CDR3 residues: CASTKTHIQNYGYTF. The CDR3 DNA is TGTGCCAGCACCAAGACTCACATTCAGAACTATGGCTACACCTTC.

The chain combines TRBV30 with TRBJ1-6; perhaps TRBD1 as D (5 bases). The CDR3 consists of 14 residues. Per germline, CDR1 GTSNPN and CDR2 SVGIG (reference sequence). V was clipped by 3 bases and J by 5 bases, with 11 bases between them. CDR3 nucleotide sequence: TGTGCCTGGAGCGGTGGACAAGATAATTCACCCCTCCACTTT. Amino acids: CAWSGGQDNSPLHF.

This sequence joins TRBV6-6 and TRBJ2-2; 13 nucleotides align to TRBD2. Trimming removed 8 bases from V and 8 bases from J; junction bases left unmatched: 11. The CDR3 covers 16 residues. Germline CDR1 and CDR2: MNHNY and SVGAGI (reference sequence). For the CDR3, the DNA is TGTGCCAGCTATCCGGGACTAGCGGGGTCAATGGGGGAGCTGTTTTTT. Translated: CASYPGLAGSMGELFF.

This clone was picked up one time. This CDR3 reads CSVEAGTEAFF. In DNA form, the CDR3 reads TGCAGCGTTGAAGCGGGGACTGAAGCTTTCTTT. The genes are TRBV29-1 and TRBJ1-1; D is unclear. Germline V gives CDR1 SQVTM, CDR2 ANQGSEA. The CDR3 has 11 amino acids. With 1 base removed from V and 5 bases from J, the gap between germline ends came to 5 bases.

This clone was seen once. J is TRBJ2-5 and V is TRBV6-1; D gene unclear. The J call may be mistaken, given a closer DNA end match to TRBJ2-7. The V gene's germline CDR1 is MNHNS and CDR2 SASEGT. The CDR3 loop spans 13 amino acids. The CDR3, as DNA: TGTGCCAGCAGTGCCTTCACAGACTACGAGCAGTACTTC. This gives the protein CASSAFTDYEQYF.

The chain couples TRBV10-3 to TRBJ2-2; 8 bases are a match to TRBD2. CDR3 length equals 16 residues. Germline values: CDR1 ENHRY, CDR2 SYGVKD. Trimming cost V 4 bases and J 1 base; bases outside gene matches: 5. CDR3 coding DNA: TGTGCCATCAGTGCGTCAGCGGGGGTGAACACCGGGGAGCTGTTTTTT. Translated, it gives CAISASAGVNTGELFF.

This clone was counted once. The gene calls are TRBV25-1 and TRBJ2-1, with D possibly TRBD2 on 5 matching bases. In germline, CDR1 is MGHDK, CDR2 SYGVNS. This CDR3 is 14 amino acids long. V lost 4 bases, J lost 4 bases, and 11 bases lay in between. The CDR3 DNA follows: TGTGCCAGCAGTGGGACGGGGATTTACAATGAGCAGTTCTTC. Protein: CASSGTGIYNEQFF.

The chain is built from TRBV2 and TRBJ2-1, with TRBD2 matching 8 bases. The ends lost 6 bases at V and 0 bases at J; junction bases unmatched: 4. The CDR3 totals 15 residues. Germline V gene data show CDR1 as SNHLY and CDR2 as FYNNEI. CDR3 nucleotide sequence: TGTGCCAGCAGCTCAGCGGGGGCCTCCTACAATGAGCAGTTCTTC. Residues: CASSSAGASYNEQFF.

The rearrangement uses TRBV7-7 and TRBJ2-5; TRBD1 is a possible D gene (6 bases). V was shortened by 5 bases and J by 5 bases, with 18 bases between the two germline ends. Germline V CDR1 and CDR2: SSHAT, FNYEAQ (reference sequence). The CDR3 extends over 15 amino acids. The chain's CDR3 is CASSGPTGSSETQYF. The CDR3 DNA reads TGTGCCAGCAGCGGGCCCACAGGGTCTAGTGAGACCCAGTACTTC.

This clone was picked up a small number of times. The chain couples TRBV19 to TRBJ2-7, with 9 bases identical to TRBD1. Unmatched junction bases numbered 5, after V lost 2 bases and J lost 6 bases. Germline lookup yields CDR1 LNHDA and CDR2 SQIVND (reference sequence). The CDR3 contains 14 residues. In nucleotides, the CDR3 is TGTGCCAGTAGTATATGGACAGGGGAAGCCGAGCAGTACTTC. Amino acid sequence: CASSIWTGEAEQYF.

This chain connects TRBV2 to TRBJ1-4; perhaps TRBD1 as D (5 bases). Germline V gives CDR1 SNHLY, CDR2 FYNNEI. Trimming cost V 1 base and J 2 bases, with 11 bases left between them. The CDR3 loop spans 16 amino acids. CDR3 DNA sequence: TGTGCCAGCAGTGAAGTGGGGGAGGGGACTAATGAAAAACTGTTTTTT. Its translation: CASSEVGEGTNEKLFF.